Listed below are T cell receptor beta chains from one sample, sequenced in a study of shared clonotypes between healthy human individuals. Profiled with immunoSEQ multiplex PCR; TCRdb holds only in-frame clones, not every one. The table has roughly 770,000 clones, approximately 97% seen once; the top ten hold around 0.21%. The sequencing sample was made of naive CD8+ T cells sorted from blood. Receptors originate from a man in his thirties or forties in good health. Both conserved end residues are part of each CDR3. The D gene is left open where the match is weak. Expanded clones get a size class; other rows say once, few or many, or leave the size out.

>TRBV14|TRBJ2-1|NA|NA
TGTGCCAGCAGCCACTGGGGGGACAATGAGCAGTTCTTC
CASSHWGDNEQFF
>TRBV21-1|TRBJ2-5|NA|once
TGTGCCAGCTGGGCCTTGGCCGGGAGGGTCCAAGAGACCCAGTACTTC
CASWALAGRVQETQYF
>TRBV5-3|TRBJ2-7|TRBD1|NA
TGTGCCAGAAGCAAAACAGGGGGCTCCTACGAGCAGTACTTC
CARSKTGGSYEQYF
>TRBV9|TRBJ2-7|NA|once
TGTGCCAGCGGTGGCGGGACGGTGGGATACGAGCAGTACTTC
CASGGGTVGYEQYF
>TRBV27|TRBJ2-7|NA|NA
TGTGCCAGCAGTTTAGGGGCGGAGAGAATGTTATACGAGCAGTACTTC
CASSLGAERMLYEQYF
>TRBV29-1|TRBJ2-1|NA|NA
TGCAGCGTCCGCAGCTCCTACAATGAGCAGTTCTTC
CSVRSSYNEQFF
>TRBV2|TRBJ2-7|NA|NA
TGTGCCAGCAGTGATGGTGATATCTCCTACGAGCAGTACTTC
CASSDGDISYEQYF
>TRBV6-5|TRBJ2-5|NA|NA
TGTGCCAGCAGTTACTCGTCAGGGAATTCGGAGACCCAGTACTTC
CASSYSSGNSETQYF
>TRBV7-8|TRBJ2-3|TRBD1|NA
TGTGCCAGCAGAACGACAGGGGGCGTCGGCACAGATACGCAGTATTTT
CASRTTGGVGTDTQYF
>TRBV5-1|TRBJ2-7|TRBD1|once
TGCGCCAGCAGCTTGGATGACAGGGGGTTCTCCTACGAGCAGTACTTC
CASSLDDRGFSYEQYF
>TRBV9|TRBJ2-1|NA|NA
TGTGCCAGCACACATATGGACAATGAGCAGTTCTTC
CASTHMDNEQFF
>TRBV5-4|TRBJ1-1|TRBD1|NA
TGTGCCAGCAGCTTAATCGACAGGGACACTGAAGCTTTCTTT
CASSLIDRDTEAFF
>TRBV5-1|TRBJ2-1|TRBD1|NA
TGCGCCAGCAGCCCGTGGACAGGGGAAGATGAGCAGTTCTTC
CASSPWTGEDEQFF
>TRBV5-3|TRBJ2-3|TRBD2|NA
TGTGCCAGAAGCCCCCGGGGTAGCGGGAGAGGGTGCACAGATACGCAGTATTTT
CARSPRGSGRGCTDTQYF
>TRBV30|TRBJ2-1|NA|NA
TGTGCCTGGAGTGTAAGGGGTGAGCAGTTCTTC
CAWSVRGEQFF
>TRBV28|TRBJ2-3|TRBD1|NA
TGTGCCAGCAGTTCTACAATACAGGGGACAGATACGCAGTATTTT
CASSSTIQGTDTQYF
>TRBV7-9|TRBJ2-3|NA|NA
TGTGCCAGCAGCTTTTCACCAGATACGCAGTATTTT
CASSFSPDTQYF
>TRBV6-6|TRBJ1-1|NA|NA
TGTGCCAGCAGTTACTCGGTTGAGGCTTTCTTT
CASSYSVEAFF
>TRBV27|TRBJ1-1|NA|NA
TGTGCCAGCAGTTTATCGACCATGAACACTGAAGCTTTCTTT
CASSLSTMNTEAFF
>TRBV4-1|TRBJ2-7|TRBD2|NA
TGCGCCAGCAGCCTCGGACTAGCGGACACCTACGAGCAGTACTTC
CASSLGLADTYEQYF
>TRBV15|TRBJ1-1|NA|once
TGTGCCACCAGCAGAGTCCATACCTCGAACACTGAAGCTTTCTTT
CATSRVHTSNTEAFF
>TRBV30|TRBJ1-2|NA|NA
TGTGCCTGGAGCGATGAGAGGAACAATGGCTACACCTTC
CAWSDERNNGYTF
>TRBV4-3|TRBJ2-7|TRBD2|NA
TGCGCCAGCAGCCAAGGACTAGCGGGAGCCTCCTACGAGCAGTACTTC
CASSQGLAGASYEQYF
>TRBV7-6|TRBJ2-1|TRBD2|NA
TGTGCCAGCAGCTTAGAGTTAGGACTAGCGGGAGTTGAGGAGCAGTTCTTC
CASSLELGLAGVEEQFF
>TRBV11-2|TRBJ2-7|NA|once
TGTGCCAGCAGCTGGCAGTCTAGGCCCTACGAGCAGTACTTC
CASSWQSRPYEQYF
>TRBV27|TRBJ2-7|NA|NA
TGTGCCAGCAGTCCAAAGGGGGCTAGCGTCTCCTACGAGCAGTACTTC
CASSPKGASVSYEQYF
>TRBV11-2|TRBJ1-5|TRBD1|NA
TGTGCCAGCAGCTTAGGACAGGGCGGTCAGCCCCAGCATTTT
CASSLGQGGQPQHF
>TRBV5-1|TRBJ2-7|NA|NA
TGCGCCAGCAGCTTGAGGGGGGACAGCTCCTACGAGCAGTACTTC
CASSLRGDSSYEQYF
>TRBV4-1|TRBJ2-1|NA|NA
TGCGCCAGCAGCCAAGATTCCCGGGGACACAATGAGCAGTTCTTC
CASSQDSRGHNEQFF
>TRBV10-1|TRBJ2-3|NA|NA
TGCGCCAGCAGTGTTGGGCCCTGGACAGATACGCAGTATTTT
CASSVGPWTDTQYF
>TRBV29-1|TRBJ2-5|TRBD2|NA
TGCAGCGTAAAGCGGGAGCCAGGAGGAGAGACCCAGTACTTC
CSVKREPGGETQYF
>TRBV9|TRBJ1-2|TRBD1|NA
TGTGCCAGCAGCGTCCAGGGGGCGGACTATGGCTACACCTTC
CASSVQGADYGYTF
>TRBV30|TRBJ2-7|TRBD1|NA
TGTGCCTGCCGACAGGGCTATCTCTACGAGCAGTACTTC
CACRQGYLYEQYF
>TRBV14|TRBJ2-2|TRBD1|NA
TGTGCCAGCAGCCGGACCGGACAGGGTAGGACCGGGGAGCTGTTTTTT
CASSRTGQGRTGELFF
>TRBV7-9|TRBJ1-1|TRBD1|NA
TGTGCCAGCAGCCCATTTTCGTTTGGGACAGAACCGAACACTGAAGCTTTCTTT
CASSPFSFGTEPNTEAFF
>TRBV4-3|TRBJ2-7|NA|once
TGCGCCAGCAGCCAAGAAGAGGATAGCGCGTACTACGAGCAGTACTTC
CASSQEEDSAYYEQYF
>TRBV5-1|TRBJ1-1|NA|NA
TGCGCCAGCAGCTTGACATTTGGAACAAACACTGAAGCTTTCTTT
CASSLTFGTNTEAFF
>TRBV9|TRBJ2-1|TRBD2|once
TGTGCCAGCAGCGTCGCGGGAGGACTATACAATGAGCAGTTCTTC
CASSVAGGLYNEQFF
>TRBV7-6|TRBJ2-7|TRBD2|NA
TGTGCCAGCAGCTTAGGGACTAGCGGGAAAGGGCGCTACGAGCAGTACTTC
CASSLGTSGKGRYEQYF
>TRBV4-3|TRBJ2-1|NA|NA
TGCGCCAGCAGCCAAGATGGGCTTCTCAGCTCCTACAATGAGCAGTTCTTC
CASSQDGLLSSYNEQFF
>TRBV7-6|TRBJ1-3|NA|once
TGTGCCAGCGGGGGATCTCAGCACTCTGGAAACACCATATATTTT
CASGGSQHSGNTIYF
>TRBV7-2|TRBJ2-3|TRBD2|NA
TGTGCCAGCAGCTTTAGCGGGCCACACACAGATACGCAGTATTTT
CASSFSGPHTDTQYF
>TRBV4-1|TRBJ2-3|NA|NA
TGCGCCAGCAGCCAAGTGGGAACAGATACGCAGTATTTT
CASSQVGTDTQYF
>TRBV9|TRBJ2-7|NA|NA
TGTGCCAGCAGCGTAGCTAGCTCCTACGAGCAGTACTTC
CASSVASSYEQYF
>TRBV7-9|TRBJ2-7|TRBD1|NA
TGTGCCAGCAGCTTAGGACAGGGGGCACAAGAGCAGTACTTC
CASSLGQGAQEQYF
>TRBV27|TRBJ2-5|TRBD2|NA
TGTGCCAGCAGTGGGACTAGCGGGAACATGTACCAAGAGACCCAGTACTTC
CASSGTSGNMYQETQYF
>TRBV28|TRBJ1-1|NA|NA
TGTGCCAGCAGTTTGATTCCGCTTGGGGGGGGTGAAGCTTTCTTT
CASSLIPLGGGEAFF
>TRBV9|TRBJ2-1|TRBD2|NA
TGTGCCAGCAGCGTCGGGACTAGCGGGACGTACAATGAGCAGTTCTTC
CASSVGTSGTYNEQFF
>TRBV5-6|TRBJ2-7|TRBD1|NA
TGTGCCAGCAGCCTGGGACAGAGCTCCTACGAGCAGTACTTC
CASSLGQSSYEQYF